This is a list of T cell receptor beta chains from one sample in a study of blood T cell repertoires in COVID-19. Libraries were prepared by immunoSEQ multiplex PCR; TCRdb keeps only in-frame clonotypes and omits some of them. The sample comprises some 150,000 clones, around 87% of which are singletons, and about 37% rests with the top ten. The sequenced sample consisted of peripheral blood. The receptors stem from a man in his fifties or sixties who had recovered from COVID-19. The CDR3 runs from the conserved cysteine through the conserved F or W. A D gene is named only where the DNA matches it firmly. Only some rows state a clone size, as once, few, many or a class for expanded clones.

V: TRBV5-6
size: -
D: -
J: TRBJ1-1
CDR3: CASSLTISTEAFF
DNA: TGTGCCAGCAGCCTCACAATCAGTACTGAAGCTTTCTTT

V: TRBV6-2/TRBV6-3
size: few
D: -
J: TRBJ1-5
CDR3: CASSYWGGGQPQHF
DNA: TGTGCCAGCAGTTACTGGGGGGGCGGTCAGCCCCAGCATTTT

V: TRBV7-9
size: few
D: TRBD1
J: TRBJ1-2
CDR3: CASSGDSYGYTF
DNA: TGTGCCAGCAGCGGGGACAGCTATGGCTACACCTTC

V: TRBV18
size: -
D: TRBD1
J: TRBJ2-3
CDR3: CASSPPDRGNADTQYF
DNA: TGTGCCAGCTCACCTCCGGACAGGGGTAACGCAGATACGCAGTATTTT

V: TRBV7-9
size: -
D: -
J: TRBJ2-7
CDR3: CASSLQDTYEQYF
DNA: TGTGCCAGCAGCCTACAGGACACCTACGAGCAGTACTTC

V: TRBV3-1/TRBV3-2
size: -
D: -
J: TRBJ1-5
CDR3: CASSQDAGNGNQPQHF
DNA: TGTGCCAGCAGCCAAGATGCGGGGAACGGCAATCAGCCCCAGCATTTT

V: TRBV11-2
size: once
D: TRBD1
J: TRBJ1-1
CDR3: CASSFGQGGTEAFF
DNA: TGTGCCAGCAGCTTCGGACAGGGCGGGACTGAAGCTTTCTTT

V: TRBV6-5
size: -
D: -
J: TRBJ1-1
CDR3: CASSFGVSTEAFF
DNA: TGTGCCAGCAGTTTCGGAGTTAGCACTGAAGCTTTCTTT

V: TRBV10-3
size: -
D: -
J: TRBJ2-5
CDR3: CAISEWARGGKETQYF
DNA: TGTGCCATCAGTGAGTGGGCCCGGGGAGGCAAAGAGACCCAGTACTTC

V: TRBV2
size: -
D: TRBD2
J: TRBJ2-7
CDR3: CASKQGEPSGFYEQYF
DNA: TGTGCCAGCAAGCAGGGTGAGCCTAGCGGCTTTTACGAGCAGTACTTC

V: TRBV20-1
size: -
D: -
J: TRBJ1-5
CDR3: CSASDNREDQPQHF
DNA: TGCAGTGCTAGTGATAACAGGGAAGATCAGCCCCAGCATTTT

V: TRBV18
size: once
D: TRBD1
J: TRBJ1-2
CDR3: CASSSQGAPYGYTF
DNA: TGTGCCAGCTCGTCACAGGGGGCTCCCTATGGCTACACCTTC

V: TRBV5-6
size: -
D: TRBD1
J: TRBJ2-3
CDR3: CASSLGTGGVATQYF
DNA: TGTGCCAGCAGCTTGGGAACAGGGGGCGTGGCTACGCAGTATTTT

V: TRBV6-5
size: -
D: -
J: TRBJ2-5
CDR3: CASSYSFGEGETQYF
DNA: TGTGCCAGCAGTTACTCGTTCGGGGAAGGAGAGACCCAGTACTTC

V: TRBV5-5
size: -
D: TRBD1
J: TRBJ1-4
CDR3: CASSPYRGNEKLFF
DNA: TGTGCCAGCAGCCCATACAGGGGTAATGAAAAACTGTTTTTT

V: TRBV6-1
size: -
D: -
J: TRBJ1-4
CDR3: CASSEALGGANEKLFF
DNA: TGTGCCAGCAGTGAAGCCTTAGGGGGGGCTAATGAAAAACTGTTTTTT

V: TRBV4-1
size: -
D: -
J: TRBJ2-7
CDR3: CASSRLVGGEYEQYF
DNA: TGCGCCAGCAGCCGCCTAGTAGGGGGGGAGTACGAGCAGTACTTC

V: TRBV7-8
size: -
D: TRBD2
J: TRBJ2-5
CDR3: CASSHPEVAGERETQYF
DNA: TGTGCCAGCAGCCACCCCGAGGTAGCGGGGGAGAGGGAGACCCAGTACTTC